Sequencing of this T cell receptor beta chain was carried out in a study of blood T cell repertoires in COVID-19 (dated by TCRdb to the early 2020s). About the investigation overall: Collaborator samples came from the United States, Italy and Spain and covered acute and convalescent phases of COVID-19. The material from the prospective study consisted of cDNA or gDNA derived from T cells, B-cell-depleted T cells, or PBMCs. Deeply sampled blood TCRbeta repertoires from subjects exposed to, actively infected with, or recovered from COVID-19 were included in the dataset. The repertoires were released in a freely available public database intended as a resource for research on the immune response to SARS-CoV-2. The samples were drawn from the first 160 participants of the ongoing ImmuneRACE study and from more than 1,000 subjects provided by 6 global collaborators. The sample metadata nearly always contained a de-identified subject ID, COVID-19 status, age in years and sex. Where available, HLA class I and class II types were obtained from metadata supplied by the sample provider rather than from assay-based typing. The paper's findings and limits, for the study overall: The amount of clinical and demographic metadata varied by source and participant and was provided uncurated.

To note about this clone: The specificity of this receptor is unknown. No base quality values were provided; no much bigger clone lies one nucleotide off.

TCRbeta CDR3 regions were amplified from genomic DNA using the immunoSEQ Assay, a bias-controlled multiplex PCR. On the study's bioinformatics: Nucleated cell counts per sample were estimated from amplification of reference gene primers within the assay. To quantify the absolute abundance of each unique TCRbeta CDR3 rearrangement, sequence reads were collapsed and filtered. Productive Simpson clonality was computed per sample as the square root of Simpson's diversity index over productive rearrangements. This is the immuneACCESS table as TCRdb keeps it, with only in-frame sequences that have V and J called. A part of the clones is gone; compared with another copy, unresolved V genes explain less than half, and the rest is unexplained. V and J calls and clone size are as listed in that table; D and trimming were resolved from the DNA. Here the sample has 100,000 to 150,000 clones; 80% to 90% occur a single time. Of the sample, about 6% falls within the top ten clones.

Its CDR3 holds 15 amino acids, cysteine through phenylalanine. Only the CDR3 DNA is retained, 45 bases long and in frame from the first base. The V end loses 3 bases and the J end loses 3 bases, and a stretch of 14 bases separates them. CDR1 and CDR2 (MGHDK, SYGVNS) derive from the germline V gene. Collaborating institutions collected whole blood in K2EDTA tubes following their own protocols. Collaborator samples were shipped for TCRbeta analysis as frozen whole blood, isolated PBMCs, or DNA extracted from either sample type. The chain was built from TRBV25-1 and TRBJ1-1; perhaps TRBD1 is the D gene, with 6 bases matching. Sequences were obtained from peripheral blood. The receptor was derived from a man older than 75 with active or convalescent COVID-19. The CDR3 is CASSDPETGDTEAFF. The DNA reads as follows: TGTGCCAGCAGTGACCCAGAGACAGGAGACACTGAAGCTTTCTTT.